The next 3 T cell receptor beta chains were all read from a single sample in a study of blood T cell repertoires in COVID-19 (dated by TCRdb to about 2020). The protocol used for the library was the immunoSEQ multiplex PCR assay. Entries here come from immuneACCESS through TCRdb and include only in-frame sequences with V and J called. Some clones fail to appear in such tables; in the studies checked, an unresolved V gene covers under half of the shortfall, and the cause of the remainder is unknown. The sample data list tens of thousands of clones, and 65% to 85% of these were observed just once. Of the sample, 3.5% to 4% is held by the ten largest clones. The material sequenced was PBMCs or T cells enriched from blood (not recorded which). These TCRs come from a woman in her 40s with acute COVID-19.

This clone has just one count. This chain connects TRBV12-5 to TRBJ2-3; 9 bases map to TRBD1. The CDR3 length is 13 residues. The germline V gene has CDR1 LGHNT and CDR2 FRNRAP. After removal of 10 bases from V and 6 bases from J, the junction contained 8 bases not matched to a gene. The CDR3 DNA sequence: TGTGCTACTTCCGGGACAGGGTCCGATACGCAGTATTTT. It yields the protein CATSGTGSDTQYF.

The chain uses TRBV29-1 and TRBJ1-2, with 7 nucleotides matching TRBD1. Trimming at V came to 3 bases and at J to 7 bases, leaving 8 bases not matched to a gene. Germline V lookup: CDR1 SQVTM, CDR2 ANQGSEA. The CDR3 covers 13 residues. CDR3 in DNA: TGCAGCGTTGAGTCGGGGGCAGGGGGTGGCTACACCTTC. This codes for CSVESGAGGGYTF.

By frequency in the sample, this clone is medium-sized (0.01 to 0.1%). The chain has TRBV24-1 and TRBJ2-1; 8 positions agree with TRBD1. Germline V gene lookup returns CDR1 KGHDR and CDR2 SFDVKD. Losses at the gene ends were 1 base for V and 6 bases for J; bases not matched to a gene: 7. This CDR3 spans 16 amino acids. The CDR3 DNA follows: TGTGCCACCAGTGATTTAGGGGTAGGGACAGGCAATGAGCAGTTCTTC. Translating gives CATSDLGVGTGNEQFF.